A selection of T cell receptor beta chains follows, all from one sample in a study of T cell responses to AZD1222 COVID-19 vaccine. The data were produced by immunoSEQ multiplex PCR, yet TCRdb's version contains in-frame clones alone and is incomplete. Of 90,000 or so clones in the sample, approximately 86% were seen once. This material consisted of peripheral blood, taken on day 0 of AZD1222 vaccination. The receptors originated from an adult in good health. Each CDR3 is given with its conserved first and last residue. Fields, in order: D gene, J gene, clone size, V gene, CDR3 DNA, CDR3 protein. The D gene is left open where the match is weak. Size tells how often a clone was seen (once, few, many) or the class of an expanded clone, and some rows leave it out.

.	TRBJ1-5	.	TRBV7-6	TGTGCCAGCAGCTTATCGGCACAGGGTAATCAGCCCCAGCATTTT	CASSLSAQGNQPQHF
.	TRBJ2-1	.	TRBV3-1/TRBV3-2	TGTGCCAGCAGCCAATATACCGGGGCAAACAATGAGCAGTTCTTC	CASSQYTGANNEQFF
TRBD1	TRBJ1-4	.	TRBV6-6	TGTGCCAGCAGTCCCCCGGGGCAGGGGGCTAGTGAAAAACTGTTTTTT	CASSPPGQGASEKLFF
.	TRBJ1-2	few	TRBV10-1	TGCGCCAACAGACCAGGGAACTATGGCTACACCTTC	CANRPGNYGYTF
.	TRBJ1-2	.	TRBV29-1	TGCAGCGCTGTACTGGGGAATAACTATGGCTACACCTTC	CSAVLGNNYGYTF
TRBD2	TRBJ2-3	.	TRBV7-2	TGTGCCAGCGCACTAGCGGAGGATGATACGCAGTATTTT	CASALAEDDTQYF
.	TRBJ1-6	.	TRBV6-5	TGTGCCAGCAGTTACTCCCTTGCCCCGTATAATTCACCCCTCCACTTT	CASSYSLAPYNSPLHF
.	TRBJ1-6	.	TRBV7-9	TGTGCCAGCAGCTCGACAGTTGTTAGTTCACCCCTCCACTTT	CASSSTVVSSPLHF
TRBD1	TRBJ1-5	.	TRBV19	TGTGCCAGTAGTTCCGGCAGGACAGGGGATCAGCCCCAGCATTTT	CASSSGRTGDQPQHF
.	TRBJ2-5	.	TRBV6-5	TGTGCCAGCAGAAAAGAGAGGGGTCGAGAGACCCAGTACTTC	CASRKERGRETQYF
.	TRBJ2-1	.	TRBV21-1	TGTGCCAGCAGCAAGGTGATTGGGACTAGCGCCTCGGGGGAGCAGTTCTTC	CASSKVIGTSASGEQFF
.	TRBJ1-3	.	TRBV5-1	TGCGCCAGCAGCTCCCTGGGTGGGCAGGGGAACACCATATATTTT	CASSSLGGQGNTIYF
.	TRBJ2-7	.	TRBV6-1	TGTGCCAGCAGTGAAGTGTCAGACGAGCAGTACTTC	CASSEVSDEQYF
TRBD1	TRBJ2-1	.	TRBV19	TGTGCCAGTAGTATACAGGGGGCGGGTTACAATGAGCAGTTCTTC	CASSIQGAGYNEQFF
TRBD2	TRBJ2-1	few	TRBV6-5	TGTGCCGTGGCAGAGACTAGCGGGCGGTACAATGAGCAGTTCTTC	CAVAETSGRYNEQFF
.	TRBJ1-1	few	TRBV19	TGTGCCAGTAGTATAGATTCAGGGCTGAACACTGAAGCTTTCTTT	CASSIDSGLNTEAFF
.	TRBJ2-2	.	TRBV24-1	TGTGCCACCAGTGTGACTAGTTTTGCCACCGGGGAGCTGTTTTTT	CATSVTSFATGELFF
.	TRBJ2-7	.	TRBV7-9	TGTGCCAGCAGCCCGGGTCCGACCTACGAGCAGTACTTC	CASSPGPTYEQYF
.	TRBJ1-1	.	TRBV5-1	TGCGCCAGCAGCTTGTTCGGGACAAAGGCTGAAGCTTTCTTT	CASSLFGTKAEAFF
.	TRBJ2-2	.	TRBV18	TGTGCCAGCTCACTAGCTAGAGCGGCGAACACCGGGGAGCTGTTTTTT	CASSLARAANTGELFF
.	TRBJ2-2	.	TRBV19	TGTGCCAGTAGGACCCTGTGGAGGGGGAACACCGGGGAGCTGTTTTTT	CASRTLWRGNTGELFF
TRBD1	TRBJ2-3	.	TRBV4-3	TGCGCCAGCAGCCCCAGACAGGGGGGTAGCTCAACAGATACGCAGTATTTT	CASSPRQGGSSTDTQYF
.	TRBJ1-6	.	TRBV2	TGTGCCAGCAGTGCGGGACACATCAATAATTCACCCCTCCACTTT	CASSAGHINNSPLHF
TRBD1	TRBJ2-5	.	TRBV10-2	TGCGCCAGCAGTGAGCCAGAAGGACGGCCAGGGGGAGAGACCCAGTACTTC	CASSEPEGRPGGETQYF
.	TRBJ1-5	.	TRBV28	TGTGCCAGCAGTTTAGACCGCAATCAGCCCCAGCATTTT	CASSLDRNQPQHF
TRBD1	TRBJ2-2	.	TRBV4-1	TGCGCCAGCAGCCAACGAACAGGGGGGAACACCGGGGAGCTGTTTTTT	CASSQRTGGNTGELFF
.	TRBJ2-2	.	TRBV7-2	TGTGCCAGCAGCTTAGCACTAAGTACAACCGGGGAGCTGTTTTTT	CASSLALSTTGELFF
TRBD1	TRBJ2-7	.	TRBV7-8	TGTGCCAGCAGGACCGGGACAGGGGGTTACGAGCAGTACTTC	CASRTGTGGYEQYF
TRBD2	TRBJ2-1	.	TRBV13	TGTGCCAGCAGCTTAGGGGGACTAGCGGCCTACAATGAGCAGTTCTTC	CASSLGGLAAYNEQFF
.	TRBJ1-1	.	TRBV19	TGTGCCAGTAGTCGATGGGCTTTAGACACTGAAGCTTTCTTT	CASSRWALDTEAFF
TRBD2	TRBJ2-1	.	TRBV7-2	TGTGCCAGCCTTAGGACTAGCGGTTACAATGAGCAGTTCTTC	CASLRTSGYNEQFF
TRBD1	TRBJ2-3	.	TRBV6-1	TGTGCCAGCAGTGATCCGGACAGGGATACGCAGTATTTT	CASSDPDRDTQYF
.	TRBJ1-1	.	TRBV11-2	TGTGCCAGCAGCTTACGCTACACTGAAGCTTTCTTT	CASSLRYTEAFF
.	TRBJ2-6	.	TRBV19	TGTGCCAGTAGTATACAACTTTCTGGGGCCAACGTCCTGACTTTC	CASSIQLSGANVLTF
.	TRBJ1-5	.	TRBV2	TGTGCCAGCAGTGATCGGGGGGGAGGCAATCAGCCCCAGCATTTT	CASSDRGGGNQPQHF
.	TRBJ1-3	.	TRBV18	TGTGCCAGCTCACCATATGACTCAAGCTCTGGAAACACCATATATTTT	CASSPYDSSSGNTIYF
TRBD1	TRBJ2-3	.	TRBV11-1	TGTGCCAGCAGCTTAGATTGGACAGGGGGCGCGAATACGCAGTATTTT	CASSLDWTGGANTQYF
.	TRBJ1-2	.	TRBV28	TGTGCCAGCAGTGGGGGCTACCAAGCGTATGGCTACACCTTC	CASSGGYQAYGYTF
TRBD1	TRBJ1-4	.	TRBV28	TGTGCCAGCAGTATGCCAGGACAGGGCGGCAATGAAAAACTGTTTTTT	CASSMPGQGGNEKLFF
.	TRBJ2-3	.	TRBV10-2	TGCGCCAGCAGTGAACAGGACGGAGGCACAGATACGCAGTATTTT	CASSEQDGGTDTQYF
.	TRBJ2-3	.	TRBV28	TGTGCCAGCAGTTCACAGGGCCCAGATACGCAGTATTTT	CASSSQGPDTQYF
.	TRBJ2-1	.	TRBV14	TGTGCCAGCAGCCAATTTAGCGTTTTTGAGCAGTTCTTC	CASSQFSVFEQFF
.	TRBJ2-7	.	TRBV5-6	TGTGCCAGCAGCGGGTGGGGCGAGCAGTACTTC	CASSGWGEQYF
.	TRBJ1-1	.	TRBV20-1	TGCAGTGCTTTCAGGTATCCTGAAGCTTTCTTT	CSAFRYPEAFF
TRBD2	TRBJ2-3	.	TRBV3-1/TRBV3-2	TGTGCCAGCAACTTAGCGGGAGGGCCCCCTAGCACAGATACGCAGTATTTT	CASNLAGGPPSTDTQYF
.	TRBJ2-1	.	TRBV4-1	TGCGCCAGCAGCCCTACCACTAACGGGGTGAGCTCCTACAATGAGCAGTTCTTC	CASSPTTNGVSSYNEQFF
.	TRBJ1-6	.	TRBV18	TGTGCCAGCTCACCAACCCTGGATTCACCCCTCCACTTT	CASSPTLDSPLHF